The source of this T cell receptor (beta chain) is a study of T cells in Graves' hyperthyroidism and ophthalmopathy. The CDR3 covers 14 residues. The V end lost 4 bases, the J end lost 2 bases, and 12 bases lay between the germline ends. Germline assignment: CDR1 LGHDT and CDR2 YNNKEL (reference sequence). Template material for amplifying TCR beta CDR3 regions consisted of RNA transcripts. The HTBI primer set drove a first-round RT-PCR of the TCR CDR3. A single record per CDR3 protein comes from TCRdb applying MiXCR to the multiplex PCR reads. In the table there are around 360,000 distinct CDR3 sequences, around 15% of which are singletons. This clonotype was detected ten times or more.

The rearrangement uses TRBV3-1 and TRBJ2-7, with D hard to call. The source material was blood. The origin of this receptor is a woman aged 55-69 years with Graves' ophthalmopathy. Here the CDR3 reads CASSPGPTTYEQYF. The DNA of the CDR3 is TGTGCCAGCAGCCCGGGCCCGACGACCTACGAGCAGTACTTC.